Listed below are T cell receptor beta chains from one sample, sequenced in a study of tumor-infiltrating lymphocytes in primary liver carcinoma. TCRdb analysed the multiplex PCR reads with MiXCR anew, one entry per CDR3 protein. The repertoire holds fewer than 250,000 distinct CDR3 sequences, with less than 65% as singletons. The sample comprised peripheral blood. The receptors stem from a woman in her fifties or sixties with primary liver carcinoma and hepatitis B virus infection. CDR3s include the opening cysteine and the closing phenylalanine or tryptophan. A D gene is named only where the DNA matches it firmly. Clone size is not always given. Where it is, it says once, few, many or a class for expanded clones.

DNA: TGTGCCAGCAGCCAAGAGTGGGTGAACACTGAAGCTTTCTTT
CDR3: CASSQEWVNTEAFF
size: NA
D: NA
J: TRBJ1-1
V: TRBV3-1

DNA: TGTGCCAGCAGTAGTGGACCGGCTGGTGGCTTCCAAGAGACCCAGTACTTC
CDR3: CASSSGPAGGFQETQYF
size: NA
D: NA
J: TRBJ2-5
V: TRBV6-6

DNA: TGTGCCAGCAGTGTACAGGGGGGTAATTCACCCCTCCACTTT
CDR3: CASSVQGGNSPLHF
size: few
D: TRBD1
J: TRBJ1-6
V: TRBV6-4

DNA: TGTACCAGCATCCATACCGAGACAGGGGCGGGAAGGGAGCAGTACTTC
CDR3: CTSIHTETGAGREQYF
size: NA
D: TRBD1
J: TRBJ2-7
V: TRBV11-2

DNA: TGTGCCAGCAAACCACCGGGGATATACGAGCAGTACTTC
CDR3: CASKPPGIYEQYF
size: NA
D: NA
J: TRBJ2-7
V: TRBV28

DNA: TGTGCCAGCAGCTTAGGCCCCCAGGGGAGGACTGAAGCTTTCTTT
CDR3: CASSLGPQGRTEAFF
size: NA
D: NA
J: TRBJ1-1
V: TRBV11-3

DNA: TGTGACAGCAGTCCCGGACTAGCGGCCACCCGGTCCGATGAGCAGTTCTTC
CDR3: CDSSPGLAATRSDEQFF
size: NA
D: TRBD2
J: TRBJ2-1
V: TRBV14

DNA: TGTGCCAGCAGCCCCTCGGGGCGGCTTAGATTGACCCAGTACTTC
CDR3: CASSPSGRLRLTQYF
size: many
D: NA
J: TRBJ2-5
V: TRBV11-2

DNA: TGTGCTAGCAACACCTCCCGGGGAAATCAGCCCCAGCATTTT
CDR3: CASNTSRGNQPQHF
size: NA
D: NA
J: TRBJ1-5
V: TRBV11-2

DNA: TGTGCCAGCCACCGACAGGGGCACGACGAGCAGTACTTC
CDR3: CASHRQGHDEQYF
size: few
D: TRBD1
J: TRBJ2-7
V: TRBV7-9

DNA: TGTGCCAGCAGCCAGGCGTCCGAGCAGTACTTC
CDR3: CASSQASEQYF
size: medium-sized
D: NA
J: TRBJ2-7
V: TRBV11-2

DNA: TGTGCAAGCGTCCCACCCCTGCTCAAGCAGTACTTC
CDR3: CASVPPLLKQYF
size: NA
D: NA
J: TRBJ2-7
V: TRBV6-5

DNA: TGCGCCAGCAGCCAAGATCAGTGGGGAGTTGGTACAGATACGCAGTATTTT
CDR3: CASSQDQWGVGTDTQYF
size: few
D: NA
J: TRBJ2-3
V: TRBV4-1

DNA: TGTGGCAGCAGTGAAACAGGGGAGCGCGGCTACATCTTC
CDR3: CGSSETGERGYIF
size: NA
D: TRBD1
J: TRBJ1-2
V: TRBV6-2/TRBV6-3

DNA: TGCAGTGTTCGGACTAGCGGGAGGGATACGCAGTATTTT
CDR3: CSVRTSGRDTQYF
size: NA
D: TRBD2
J: TRBJ2-3
V: TRBV20-1

DNA: TGTGCCAGCACCCGAACACAGTTCCCTTACGAGCAGTACTTC
CDR3: CASTRTQFPYEQYF
size: many
D: NA
J: TRBJ2-7
V: TRBV6-1

DNA: TGCAGCGTGGGCGGCGACACTGAAGCTTTCTTT
CDR3: CSVGGDTEAFF
size: many
D: NA
J: TRBJ1-1
V: TRBV29-1

DNA: TGTGCCAGCAGTTTATTGGGGATGGTACTTCTATCCACAGATACGCAGTATTTT
CDR3: CASSLLGMVLLSTDTQYF
size: NA
D: NA
J: TRBJ2-3
V: TRBV28

DNA: TGCGCCAGCAGCTTAGGCGGGATGAACACCGGGGAGCTGTTTTTT
CDR3: CASSLGGMNTGELFF
size: few
D: NA
J: TRBJ2-2
V: TRBV5-1

DNA: TGTGCCAGCAGCCAAGATCTGACCGGGGGTGAAAAACTGTTTTTT
CDR3: CASSQDLTGGEKLFF
size: many
D: NA
J: TRBJ1-4
V: TRBV4-2

DNA: TGCGCAAGCGGCTGGAGCGGGAGAAACACCGGGGAGCTGTTTTTT
CDR3: CASGWSGRNTGELFF
size: NA
D: TRBD2
J: TRBJ2-2
V: TRBV5-1

DNA: TGTGCCAGCAGTCAAGATGGGGCAGTTACCGGGGAGCTGTTTTTT
CDR3: CASSQDGAVTGELFF
size: NA
D: NA
J: TRBJ2-2
V: TRBV11-2

DNA: TGCAGCGTTGGACAGCCTCAAGAGATCCAGTACTTC
CDR3: CSVGQPQEIQYF
size: few
D: NA
J: TRBJ2-5
V: TRBV29-1

DNA: TGTGCCACCAGTGAGCCAGGGGGAATCAATCAGCCCCAGCATTTT
CDR3: CATSEPGGINQPQHF
size: NA
D: TRBD1
J: TRBJ1-5
V: TRBV24-1

DNA: TGTGCCTGCAGTCCCCCAAGGATCGGAGCTTTCTTT
CDR3: CACSPPRIGAFF
size: NA
D: NA
J: TRBJ1-1
V: TRBV28

DNA: TGCAGTGCTCGAGGTGGGATAGGCAATCAGCCCCAGCATTTT
CDR3: CSARGGIGNQPQHF
size: NA
D: NA
J: TRBJ1-5
V: TRBV20-1

DNA: TGTGCCAGCAGCTTAGCTTTAGGATCTATCGGGAGCTACGAGCAGTACTTC
CDR3: CASSLALGSIGSYEQYF
size: NA
D: NA
J: TRBJ2-7
V: TRBV11-3